Shown below are 27 T cell receptor beta chains from a single sample sequenced in a study of cytomegalovirus exposure and HLA in healthy donors. PCR was performed using 60 Vbeta and 13 Jbeta primers. Sequencing was performed with immunoSEQ multiplex PCR; in TCRdb, only in-frame clones are kept and a portion is missing. This sample carries 150,000 to 200,000 clones, about 78% of them seen once, and the ten largest clones take about 13%. Sequences were obtained from PBMCs. The receptor set was obtained from a woman in her fifties or sixties in good health and CMV-seropositive.

About this clone itself: Other DNA sequences in the sample encode the same CDR3. The chain joins TRBV15 to TRBJ1-5; D might be TRBD1 (6 bases). The CDR3 consists of 13 residues. Germline V lookup: CDR1 LNHNV, CDR2 YYDKDF (reference sequence). V lost 0 bases and J lost 7, with 7 bases in between. In DNA form, the CDR3 reads TGTGCCACCAGCAGAGACAGGGGCCAGCCCCAGCATTTT. It translates to CATSRDRGQPQHF.

This sequence joins TRBV11-1 and TRBJ2-7; 10 nucleotides agree with TRBD2. Trimming at V came to 5 bases and at J to 3 bases, leaving 4 bases not matched to a gene. There are 14 residues in the CDR3. CDR1 is SGHAT, CDR2 FQDESV, per germline (reference sequence). CDR3 nucleotide sequence: TGTGCCAGCAGCCGCTGGACTAGCGGCTACGAGCAGTACTTC. It yields the protein CASSRWTSGYEQYF.

The rearrangement links TRBV19 to TRBJ1-2, with D possibly TRBD1 on 5 matching bases. V dropped 3 bases and J dropped 8 bases, with 7 bases sitting between them. The CDR3 sequence is 11 residues long. Germline values: CDR1 LNHDA, CDR2 SQIVND (reference sequence). CDR3 sequence reads: CASSIRVGYTF. The DNA of the CDR3 is TGTGCCAGTAGTATCAGGGTCGGCTACACCTTC.

This clone was seen only a few times. The rearrangement uses TRBV11-2 and TRBJ2-1; TRBD2 matches at 7 bases. V shed 5 bases and J 5 bases; nucleotides not matched to a gene: 6. Germline-derived CDR1 and CDR2 are SGHAT and FQNNGV. CDR3 length: 14 amino acids. The CDR3: CASSPRGNHNEQFF. For the CDR3, the DNA is TGTGCCAGCAGCCCGCGGGGGAATCACAATGAGCAGTTCTTC.

The genes are TRBV21-1 and TRBJ1-6; TRBD1 is the table's D call, not checked against the DNA. TRBV21-1 is annotated as a pseudogene. This CDR3 has 16 residues. The CDR3 region is CASSTVVPGQGPPLHF. CDR3 coding DNA: TGTGCCAGCAGCACAGTCGTCCCGGGACAGGGTCCACCCCTCCACTTT.

The J gene is TRBJ2-7, the V gene TRBV6-5; a weak D match, TRBD2 (6 bases). The germline CDR1 and CDR2 sequences are MNHEY and SVGAGI. CDR3 length: 12 residues. V was pared by 6 bases and J by 6 bases, with 12 bases between. CDR3 region: CASRGRRGEQYF. DNA for the CDR3: TGTGCCAGCAGGGGGAGGAGGGGCGAGCAGTACTTC.

The chain links TRBV6-5 to TRBJ1-1; 7 bases match TRBD1. Germline loops: CDR1 MNHEY, CDR2 SVGAGI. Trimming at V came to 6 bases and at J to 7 bases, leaving 2 bases not matched to a gene. This CDR3 has 11 residues. CDR3 sequence reads: CASRDRSEAFF. CDR3 in DNA: TGTGCCAGCAGGGACAGGAGTGAAGCTTTCTTT.

This chain joins TRBV4-2 and TRBJ1-1, with D tentatively TRBD1 (5 bases). Trimming removed 0 bases at V and 8 bases at J, with 10 bases between. The length of the CDR3 is 13 residues. The germline CDR1 and CDR2 sequences are LGHNA and YNFKEQ. The CDR3 protein is CASSQDPGREAFF. In nucleotides, the CDR3 is TGTGCCAGCAGCCAAGATCCAGGGCGGGAAGCTTTCTTT.

The gene calls are TRBV5-6 and TRBJ2-5; a possible D gene is TRBD1 (6 bases). This CDR3 comprises 13 residues. Germline V lookup: CDR1 SGHDT, CDR2 YYEEEE. Trimming pared 4 bases from V and 3 bases from J, leaving 10 bases between. This CDR3 is CASSARQEETQYF. For the CDR3, the DNA is TGTGCCAGCAGCGCAAGACAGGAAGAGACCCAGTACTTC.

The chain employs TRBV6-1 and TRBJ2-7; 14 bases are a match to TRBD2. This CDR3 has 17 amino acids. The germline CDR1 and CDR2 sequences are MNHNS and SASEGT. The V and J ends lost 2 bases and 9 bases, in that order; junction bases with no gene match: 12. CDR3 sequence reads: CASSETPGLAGVEGQYF. The CDR3 DNA reads TGTGCCAGCAGTGAAACACCGGGACTAGCGGGGGTGGAGGGGCAGTACTTC.

This chain connects TRBV6-5 to TRBJ1-2; D possibly corresponds to TRBD1 (6 bases). Germline lookup yields CDR1 MNHEY and CDR2 SVGAGI. The ends were cut back, 6 bases at V and 1 base at J, with 12 bases in the middle. This CDR3 has 14 amino acids. As DNA, the CDR3 is TGTGCCAGCAGCCGCGGACAGCATAACTATGGCTACACCTTC. It specifies CASSRGQHNYGYTF.

The J gene is TRBJ1-1, the V gene TRBV18; 9 bases are a match to TRBD1. V lost 6 bases and J lost 3; bases outside the gene matches: 2. Germline loops: CDR1 KGHSH, CDR2 LQKENI. The CDR3 length is 13 residues. The CDR3 loop is CASSDRGDTEAFF. The DNA of the CDR3 is TGTGCCAGCTCCGACAGGGGGGACACTGAAGCTTTCTTT.

With regard to this clone: The sample contains more than one DNA sequence encoding this CDR3. The chain carries TRBV5-1 and TRBJ2-2; 7 bases map to TRBD1. V lost 2 bases to trimming and J lost 2 bases; unmatched junction nucleotides: 3. The germline CDR1 and CDR2 sequences are SGHRS and YFSETQ. This CDR3 contains 15 residues. CDR3 DNA sequence: TGCGCCAGCAGCTTAAGGACAGGCAACACCGGGGAGCTGTTTTTT. Residues: CASSLRTGNTGELFF.

The count of this clone is one. The V and J genes are TRBV14 and TRBJ1-6; 7 bases align to TRBD1. Germline values: CDR1 SGHDN, CDR2 FVKESK. With V trimmed by 4 bases and J by 10 bases, 10 bases remained unmatched. This CDR3 is 15 amino acids long. CDR3 loop: CASSPRTGSGSPLHF. The DNA of the CDR3 is TGTGCCAGCAGCCCCCGGACAGGTAGCGGATCACCCCTCCACTTT. Combining the CDR3 with reference TRBV14 and TRBJ1-6 gives the whole variable domain EAGVTQFPSHSVIEKGQTVTLRCDPISGHDNLYWYRRVMGKEIKFLLHFVKESKQDESGMPNNRFLAERTGGTYSTLKVQPAELEDSGVYFCASSPRTGSGSPLHFGNGTRLTVT.

Worth noting for this clone: This CDR3 is also generated by other DNA sequences in the sample. This sequence joins TRBV2 and TRBJ1-5, with D perhaps TRBD1 (6 bases). Deletions cut 4 bases from V and 2 bases from J, with 9 bases between. Germline V gene lookup returns CDR1 SNHLY and CDR2 FYNNEI. This CDR3 contains 14 residues. The CDR3, as DNA: TGTGCCAGCAGTGGAACAGGGCGCAATCAGCCCCAGCATTTT. Amino acid sequence: CASSGTGRNQPQHF. Complete variable domain (other parts from reference TRBV2 and TRBJ1-5): EPEVTQTPSHQVTQMGQEVILRCVPISNHLYFYWYRQILGQKVEFLVSFYNNEISEKSEIFDDQFSVERPDGSNFTLKIRSTKLEDSAMYFCASSGTGRNQPQHFGDGTRLSIL.

This clone was observed a handful of times. In DNA, the CDR3 is TGTGCCAGCAGCTTCAGGACAGGATCCTACGAGCAGTACTTC. As protein: CASSFRTGSYEQYF. This chain connects TRBV13 to TRBJ2-7, with 7 bases aligning to TRBD1. Germline values: CDR1 PRHDT, CDR2 FYEKMQ (reference sequence). V shed 3 bases and J 1 base; nucleotides not matched to a gene: 3. This CDR3 contains 14 residues.

The chain has TRBV18 and TRBJ1-2, with 7 bases fitting TRBD1. V lost 3 bases and J lost 0; bases outside the gene matches: 13. The CDR3 spans 18 residues. The germline V gene has CDR1 KGHSH and CDR2 LQKENI. The CDR3 loop reads CASSPYSPQGDPNYGYTF. The CDR3 region has the DNA TGTGCCAGCTCACCCTACTCGCCCCAGGGGGACCCTAACTATGGCTACACCTTC.

This clone was detected once. The chain links TRBV15 to TRBJ2-4; D is possibly TRBD1 (6 bases). CDR3 length: 15 amino acids. Germline lookup yields CDR1 LNHNV and CDR2 YYDKDF (reference sequence). V was shortened by 0 bases and J by 5 bases, with 11 bases between the two germline ends. The CDR3 spells CATSRDPYRENIQYF. The CDR3 nucleotides read TGTGCCACCAGCAGAGATCCTTACAGGGAAAACATTCAGTACTTC.

In this sample, this clone turned up a few times. The rearrangement links TRBV13 to TRBJ2-2; D might be TRBD2 (5 bases). The CDR3 runs 17 residues. Germline values: CDR1 PRHDT, CDR2 FYEKMQ (reference sequence). V lost 0 bases and J 0 bases, leaving 11 bases between the germline ends. CDR3: CASSLGPGLANTGELFF. In DNA, the CDR3 is TGTGCCAGCAGCTTAGGGCCAGGACTCGCGAACACCGGGGAGCTGTTTTTT. Drawing the rest from reference TRBV13 and TRBJ2-2, the complete variable domain is AAGVIQSPRHLIKEKRETATLKCYPIPRHDTVYWYQQGPGQDPQFLISFYEKMQSDKGSIPDRFSAQQFSDYHSELNMSSLELGDSALYFCASSLGPGLANTGELFFGEGSRLTVL.

The CDR3 DNA reads TGTGCCAGCAGCTTAGCGCGTGGGGGCGATTCCTACGAGCAGTACTTC. Translation gives CASSLARGGDSYEQYF. The genes are TRBV7-9 and TRBJ2-7, with D tentatively TRBD1 (6 bases). Trimming left V 0 bases short and J 1 base short, with 13 bases between. The CDR3 length is 16 residues. Per germline, CDR1 SEHNR and CDR2 FQNEAQ (reference sequence).

V gene TRBV7-3 combines with J gene TRBJ2-3; perhaps TRBD2 as D (6 bases). CDR1 and CDR2 from the germline V gene are SGHTA and FQGTGA. The CDR3 totals 18 residues. The V and J ends lost 5 bases and 1 base respectively, with 22 bases between them. The CDR3 DNA reads as TGTGCCAGCAGCCCAAGACCCCGGGTCCGACTAGGCACAGATACGCAGTATTTT. Translated, it gives CASSPRPRVRLGTDTQYF.

The genes are TRBV7-9 and TRBJ1-3, with D tentatively TRBD1 (5 bases). The CDR3 totals 17 residues. Trimming removed 5 bases at V and 3 bases at J, with 20 bases between. Germline CDR1 SEHNR, CDR2 FQNEAQ (reference sequence). CDR3 region: CASSRIGGEIGGNTIYF. The CDR3 DNA sequence: TGTGCCAGCAGCAGAATCGGGGGGGAGATAGGTGGAAACACCATATATTTT.

The chain employs TRBV4-2 and TRBJ2-3, with TRBD2 identical over 15 bases. There are 17 residues in the CDR3. Unmatched junction bases numbered 4, after V lost 4 bases and J lost 2 bases. Germline CDR1 and CDR2: LGHNA and YNFKEQ. The CDR3 loop is CASSPRTSGGATDTQYF. The CDR3 DNA sequence: TGTGCCAGCAGCCCCCGGACTAGCGGGGGGGCCACAGATACGCAGTATTTT.

Points on this clone: Additional DNA sequences in this sample encode the identical CDR3. V usage is TRBV30 and J usage is TRBJ2-5; maybe TRBD2 (6 bases). CDR3 size: 12 residues. The germline V gene encodes CDR1 GTSNPN and CDR2 SVGIG (reference sequence). V lost 2 bases to trimming and J lost 5 bases, with 9 bases between them. For the CDR3, the DNA is TGTGCCTGGAGTCCTAGCGAGGAGACCCAGTACTTC. This codes for CAWSPSEETQYF. Using reference TRBV30 and TRBJ2-5 for the parts outside the CDR3, the full variable domain is SQTIHQWPATLVQPVGSPLSLECTVEGTSNPNLYWYRQAAGRGLQLLFYSVGIGQISSEVPQNLSASRPQDRQFILSSKKLLLSDSGFYLCAWSPSEETQYFGPGTRLLVL.

The rearrangement links TRBV5-8 to TRBJ1-5; TRBD1 matches 8 bases. CDR3 length: 16 residues. The germline CDR1 and CDR2 sequences are SGHTS and YDEGEE. Trimming cost V 4 bases and J 2 bases; bases outside gene matches: 8. CDR3 sequence (DNA): TGTGCCAGCAGCACAAGGACAGGGATTGGCAATCAGCCCCAGCATTTT. This codes for CASSTRTGIGNQPQHF. The full variable domain, with the rest looked up from reference TRBV5-8 and TRBJ1-5, is EAGVTQSPTHLIKTRGQQATLRCSPISGHTSVYWYQQALGLGLQFLLWYDEGEERNRGNFPPRFSGRQFPNYSSELNVNALELEDSALYLCASSTRTGIGNQPQHFGDGTRLSIL.

The chain employs TRBV6-1 and TRBJ1-3, with TRBD1 identical over 8 bases. Per germline, CDR1 MNHNS and CDR2 SASEGT. The CDR3 is 15 amino acids. With 9 bases clipped from V and 1 base from J, the junction kept 8 bases outside the gene matches. Here the CDR3 reads CASDDRGYSGNTIYF. Written as DNA, the CDR3 is TGTGCCAGTGACGACAGGGGTTATTCTGGAAACACCATATATTTT.

The chain employs TRBV15 and TRBJ2-7; weak D call: TRBD1 (5 bases). The CDR3 sequence is 15 residues long. In germline, CDR1 is LNHNV, CDR2 YYDKDF (reference sequence). Trimming left V 2 bases short and J 2 bases short, with 13 bases between. CDR3 coding DNA: TGTGCCACCAGCAGATCCAAGCAGGGCACCTACGAGCAGTACTTC. Translation: CATSRSKQGTYEQYF.